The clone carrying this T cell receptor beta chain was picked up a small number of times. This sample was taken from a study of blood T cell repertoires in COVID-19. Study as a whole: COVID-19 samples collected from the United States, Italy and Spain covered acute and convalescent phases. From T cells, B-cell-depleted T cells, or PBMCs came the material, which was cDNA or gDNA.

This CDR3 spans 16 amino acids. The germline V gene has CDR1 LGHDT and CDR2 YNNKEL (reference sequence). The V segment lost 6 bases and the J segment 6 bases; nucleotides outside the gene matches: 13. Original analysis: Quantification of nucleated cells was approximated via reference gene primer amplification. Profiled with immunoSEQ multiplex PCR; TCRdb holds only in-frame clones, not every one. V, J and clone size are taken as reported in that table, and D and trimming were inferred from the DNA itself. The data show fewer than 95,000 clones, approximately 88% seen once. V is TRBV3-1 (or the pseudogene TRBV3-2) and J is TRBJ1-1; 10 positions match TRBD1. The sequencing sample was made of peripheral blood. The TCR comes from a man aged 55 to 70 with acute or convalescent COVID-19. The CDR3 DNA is TGTGCCAGCAGGCCCGGGGTCCGGACAGGGGGACCTGAAGCTTTCTTT. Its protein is CASRPGVRTGGPEAFF.